The T cell receptor (beta chain) under discussion was sequenced for a study of cytomegalovirus exposure and HLA in healthy donors. The CDR3 length is 15 residues. Per the germline V gene, CDR1 is SGHDT and CDR2 is YYEEEE. Trimming removed 0 bases from V and 2 bases from J; junction bases left unmatched: 4. The primer mix had 60 Vbeta and 13 Jbeta primers. TCRdb's table, derived via immunoSEQ multiplex PCR, lists solely in-frame clones and lacks some. The sample contains 60,000 to 75,000 clones, 74% of which appear only once. This chain connects TRBV5-6 to TRBJ2-5; TRBD2 aligns across 7 bases. This receptor was taken from a woman aged 55-69 years in good health and CMV-seropositive. The sample consisted of PBMCs. The CDR3 loop reads CASSLGAGVQETQYF. CDR3 sequence (DNA): TGTGCCAGCAGCTTGGGGGCGGGGGTTCAAGAGACCCAGTACTTC.